The present T cell receptor (beta chain) was sequenced within a study of cytomegalovirus exposure and HLA in healthy donors. Primers for the PCR totalled 60 Vbeta and 13 Jbeta. Assay used: immunoSEQ multiplex PCR; TCRdb lists only in-frame clones, some missing. The repertoire holds about 150,000 clones, with around 82% as singletons. The germline CDR1 and CDR2 sequences are MNHNY and SVGAGI (reference sequence). This CDR3 has 15 residues. The V gene lost 0 bases and the J gene lost 5 bases, with 8 bases spanning the gap. The receptor's source is a woman between 50 and 59 years old in good health and CMV-seropositive. The V call is TRBV6-6, the J call TRBJ1-6; D gene unclear. The specimen was PBMCs. CDR3 DNA sequence: TGTGCCAGCAGTTACTCATGGCAGGATAATTCACCCCTCCACTTT. This sequence encodes CASSYSWQDNSPLHF.